Described below is a single T cell receptor beta chain sequence and its context. The antigen is unknown. The data originate from a study of cytomegalovirus exposure and HLA in healthy donors. Findings and caveats of the study: Only CMV serostatus was available as immune exposure information.

Per germline, CDR1 SGHNT and CDR2 YENEEA. After removal of 7 bases from V and 8 bases from J, the junction contained 9 bases not matched to a gene. CDR3 length: 14 residues. The PCR made use of 60 Vbeta and 13 Jbeta primers. Using immunoSEQ multiplex PCR, the repertoire was profiled, and TCRdb retains in-frame clones only, with some absent. Of 170,000 or so clones in the sample, about 80% were seen once. The V gene is TRBV11-3, the J gene TRBJ2-1; 9 nucleotides agree with TRBD2. The sample consisted of PBMCs. The TCR originated in a man between 18 and 35 years old in good health and CMV-seronegative. CDR3 DNA: TGTGCCAGCACGGCCCAGCGGGAGGTGTATGAGCAGTTCTTC. Its translation is CASTAQREVYEQFF.